This T cell receptor beta chain is from a study of blood T cell repertoires in COVID-19. Looking at the study overall: Acute and convalescent COVID-19 specimens originated in the United States, Italy and Spain. PBMCs, B-cell-depleted T cells, or T cells were the source of the cDNA or gDNA that made up the material.

The J segment lost 7 bases and the V segment lost 4 bases, leaving 6 bases of the junction unmatched. There are 14 residues in the CDR3. Germline loops: CDR1 SGHRS, CDR2 YFSETQ. Original handling: Quantification of nucleated cells was approximated via reference gene primer amplification. Clones were sequenced by immunoSEQ multiplex PCR, and TCRdb holds only the in-frame ones, with some missing. That table gives V, J and clone size, and the DNA gave D and trimming. The repertoire holds about 29,000 clones, with 89% as singletons. This receptor was taken from a human donor in a cohort sampled during active COVID-19. Sequencing was done on a sample of peripheral blood. The V call is TRBV5-1, the J call TRBJ1-2; 11 nucleotides line up with TRBD1. CDR3 DNA: TGCGCCAGCAGCCCGGACAGGGGGCGAGCTGGCTACACCTTC. This encodes CASSPDRGRAGYTF.